The 11 T cell receptor beta chains below come from one sample, sequenced in a study of blood T cell repertoires in COVID-19. TCRdb's copy holds only in-frame clones and misses some; the assay was immunoSEQ multiplex PCR. This table has about 100,000 clones, over 70% appearing once. The sequencing input was peripheral blood. The receptor source for this set is a man in his 60s with acute or convalescent COVID-19.

The gene calls are TRBV7-4 and TRBJ1-4; unclear D gene. There are 12 residues in the CDR3. The germline CDR1 and CDR2 sequences are SGHVT and SQSDAQ. Trimming took 8 bases from V and 10 from J, leaving 14 bases between them. CDR3: CASLGSRPKLFF. CDR3 sequence (DNA): TGTGCCAGCCTAGGTTCACGTCCAAAACTGTTTTTT.

The chain recombines TRBV19 with TRBJ1-2; TRBD1 agrees at 7 bases. There are 14 residues in the CDR3. The junction had 7 bases not matched to a gene; V was cut back by 6 bases and J by 3 bases. Germline-derived CDR1 and CDR2 are LNHDA and SQIVND (reference sequence). The CDR3 region is CASRPGGKDYGYTF. As DNA, the CDR3 is TGTGCCAGTAGGCCAGGGGGAAAGGACTATGGCTACACCTTC. Complete variable domain (other parts from reference TRBV19 and TRBJ1-2): DGGITQSPKYLFRKEGQNVTLSCEQNLNHDAMYWYRQDPGQGLRLIYYSQIVNDFQKGDIAEGYSVSREKKESFPLTVTSAQKNPTAFYLCASRPGGKDYGYTFGSGTRLTVV.

CDR3 protein: CASSLIGYRATGELFF. The CDR3 DNA sequence: TGTGCCAGCAGCTTGATCGGATACCGAGCGACCGGGGAGCTGTTTTTT. This sequence joins TRBV5-6 and TRBJ2-2; D gene uncertain. The CDR3 extends over 16 amino acids. With 1 base removed from V and 5 bases from J, the gap between germline ends came to 15 bases. Germline V CDR1 and CDR2: SGHDT, YYEEEE.

The chain uses TRBV5-4 and TRBJ2-6, with unresolved D. V lost 2 bases and J 0 bases, leaving 9 bases between the germline ends. The CDR3 spans 16 residues. The germline V gene has CDR1 SGHNT and CDR2 YYREEE (reference sequence). Here the CDR3 reads CASSFGYSSGANVLTF. Here the CDR3 DNA reads TGTGCCAGCAGCTTCGGATACAGCTCTGGGGCCAACGTCCTGACTTTC.

The chain recombines TRBV10-3 with TRBJ1-2; no clear D. The germline CDR1 and CDR2 sequences are ENHRY and SYGVKD. The CDR3 loop spans 18 amino acids. Trimming shortened V by 2 bases and J by 0 bases, and 19 bases separated the two germline ends. This chain's CDR3 is CAISESAGQQVPNYGYTF. The CDR3 DNA reads TGTGCCATCAGTGAGAGTGCGGGCCAGCAGGTACCTAACTATGGCTACACCTTC.

A remark on this clone: At one end, the junction sequence differs from germline, possibly due to a read error. This chain links TRBV7-7 with TRBJ2-5; D possibly corresponds to TRBD1 (6 bases). CDR3 length: 13 amino acids. The germline gives CDR1 SSHAT, CDR2 FNYEAQ (reference sequence). The CDR3 reads CASSLRRGETQYF. CDR3 nucleotide sequence: TGTGCTAGCAGCTTACGCAGGGGAGAGACCCAGTACTTC. The entire variable domain, with the rest obtained from reference TRBV7-7 and TRBJ2-5, is as follows: GAGVSQSPRYKVTKRGQDVTLRCDPISSHATLYWYQQALGQGPEFLTYFNYEAQPDKSGLPSDRFSAERPEGSISTLTIQRTEQRDSAMYRCASSLRRGETQYFGPGTRLLVL.

V and J are TRBV5-1 and TRBJ2-3; D might be TRBD2 (6 bases). Germline V lookup: CDR1 SGHRS, CDR2 YFSETQ. V was cut by 0 bases and J by 0 bases, with 17 bases left in between. This CDR3 region has 18 residues. The CDR3 region is CASSLVPVAETSTDTQYF. The CDR3 nucleotides read TGCGCCAGCAGCTTGGTGCCGGTAGCGGAAACTAGCACAGATACGCAGTATTTT.

The V and J genes are TRBV7-2 and TRBJ1-1; D gene uncertain. The germline V and J ends were trimmed by 7 bases and 5 bases, with 14 bases remaining between them. This CDR3 is built from 13 residues. Germline V gives CDR1 SGHTA, CDR2 FQGNSA. For the CDR3, the DNA is TGTGCCAGCACCCTGATAGGGAGTACTGAAGCTTTCTTT. It translates to CASTLIGSTEAFF.

The genes are TRBV28 and TRBJ2-7, with D perhaps TRBD2 (6 bases). The CDR3 contains 19 residues. Trimming pared 1 base from V and 2 bases from J, leaving 24 bases between. Germline assignment: CDR1 MDHEN and CDR2 SYDVKM. The CDR3 DNA follows: TGTGCCAGCAGTTTATTGGGCGGAGGGCGGGTTTTCCTACCCTACGAGCAGTACTTC. Translating it yields CASSLLGGGRVFLPYEQYF.

This sequence joins TRBV7-2 and TRBJ2-7, with 10 bases identical to TRBD2. Germline V gene lookup returns CDR1 SGHTA and CDR2 FQGNSA. This CDR3 contains 15 residues. V shed 1 base and J 3 bases; nucleotides not matched to a gene: 3. CDR3 amino acids: CASSLEPSGGYEQYF. CDR3 bases: TGTGCCAGCAGCTTAGAACCTAGCGGGGGCTACGAGCAGTACTTC.

V usage is TRBV19 and J usage is TRBJ2-2; 8 positions match TRBD1. CDR3 length: 16 amino acids. Germline loops: CDR1 LNHDA, CDR2 SQIVND (reference sequence). J was trimmed by 1 base and V by 7 bases; bases with no gene match: 8. The DNA for the CDR3 is TGTGCCAGTATCAACTCCGGGACAGGGAACACCGGGGAGCTGTTTTTT. Translation: CASINSGTGNTGELFF.